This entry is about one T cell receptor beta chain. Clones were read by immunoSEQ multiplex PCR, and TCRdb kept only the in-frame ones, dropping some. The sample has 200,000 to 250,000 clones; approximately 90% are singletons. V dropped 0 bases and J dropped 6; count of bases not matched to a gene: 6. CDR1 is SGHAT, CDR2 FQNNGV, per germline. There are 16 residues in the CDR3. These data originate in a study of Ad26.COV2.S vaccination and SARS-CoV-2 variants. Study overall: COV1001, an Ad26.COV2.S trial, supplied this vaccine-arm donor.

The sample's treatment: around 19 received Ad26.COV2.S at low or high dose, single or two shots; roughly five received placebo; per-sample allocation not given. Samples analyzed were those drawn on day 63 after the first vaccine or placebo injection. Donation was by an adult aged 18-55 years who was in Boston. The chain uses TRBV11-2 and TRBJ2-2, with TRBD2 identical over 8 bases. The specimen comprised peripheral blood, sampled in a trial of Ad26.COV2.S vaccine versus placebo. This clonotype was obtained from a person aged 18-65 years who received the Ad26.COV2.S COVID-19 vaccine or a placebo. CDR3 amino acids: CASSLDLGGAAGELFF. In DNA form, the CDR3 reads TGTGCCAGCAGCTTAGATCTCGGGGGGGCAGCCGGGGAGCTGTTTTTT.